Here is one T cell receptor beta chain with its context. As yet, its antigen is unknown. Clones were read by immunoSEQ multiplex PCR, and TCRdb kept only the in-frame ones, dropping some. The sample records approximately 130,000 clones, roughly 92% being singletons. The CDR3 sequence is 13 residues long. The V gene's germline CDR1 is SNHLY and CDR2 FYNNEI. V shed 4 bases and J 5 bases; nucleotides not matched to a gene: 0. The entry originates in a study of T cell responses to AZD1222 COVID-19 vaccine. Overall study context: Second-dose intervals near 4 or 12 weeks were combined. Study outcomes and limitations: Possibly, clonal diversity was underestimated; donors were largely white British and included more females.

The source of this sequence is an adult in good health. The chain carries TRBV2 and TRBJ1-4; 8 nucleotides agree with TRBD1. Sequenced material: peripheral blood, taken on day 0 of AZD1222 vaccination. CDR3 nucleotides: TGTGCCAGCAGTGGGACAGGGAATGAAAAACTGTTTTTT. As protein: CASSGTGNEKLFF.